These 15 T cell receptor beta chains originate from one sample sequenced in a study of brain T cells in children with intractable seizures. Libraries were prepared by immunoSEQ multiplex PCR; TCRdb keeps only in-frame clonotypes and omits some of them. This sample has fewer than 50,000 clones, with 80% to 95% found just once. The sequences come from peripheral blood, collected at surgery. The origin of the receptors is a girl aged 2 to 10 with tuberous sclerosis and intractable seizures.

The rearrangement links TRBV4-2 to TRBJ1-1; TRBD1 is a possible D gene (5 bases). Trimming stripped 1 base from V and 5 bases from J, with 14 bases between. The germline gives CDR1 LGHNA, CDR2 YNFKEQ. The CDR3 has 15 amino acids. The CDR3 coding sequence is TGTGCCAGCAGCCAAGGGTGGGGGGATGGTACTGAAGCTTTCTTT. It yields the protein CASSQGWGDGTEAFF.

The chain carries TRBV5-6 and TRBJ2-5, with 8 nucleotides matching TRBD2. CDR3 length equals 17 residues. Germline V lookup: CDR1 SGHDT, CDR2 YYEEEE. The ends lost 3 bases at V and 5 bases at J; junction bases unmatched: 15. The CDR3 loop is CASSSLTGTRVRETQYF. CDR3 DNA sequence: TGTGCCAGCAGCTCTCTAACCGGGACTAGGGTTCGGGAGACCCAGTACTTC.

The chain carries TRBV5-1 and TRBJ1-2; no firm D call. This CDR3 is built from 13 residues. Trimming shortened V by 0 bases and J by 1 base, and 4 bases separated the two germline ends. Germline V lookup: CDR1 SGHRS, CDR2 YFSETQ. CDR3 coding DNA: TGCGCCAGCAGCTTGGGACTTAACTATGGCTACACCTTC. Encoded protein: CASSLGLNYGYTF. The full variable domain, in which reference TRBV5-1 and TRBJ1-2 provide the parts outside the CDR3, is KAGVTQTPRYLIKTRGQQVTLSCSPISGHRSVSWYQQTPGQGLQFLFEYFSETQRNKGNFPGRFSGRQFSNSRSEMNVSTLELGDSALYLCASSLGLNYGYTFGSGTRLTVV.

V is TRBV2 and J is TRBJ2-5, with 8 bases aligning to TRBD1. Trimming cost V 8 bases and J 4 bases; bases outside gene matches: 9. Germline V CDR1 and CDR2: SNHLY, FYNNEI. The CDR3 runs 14 residues. In DNA, the CDR3 is TGTGCCAGCGGGCAGGGGGCACTGAGAGAGACCCAGTACTTC. Encoded protein: CASGQGALRETQYF.

CDR3 nucleotides: TGTGCCAGCAGCTCTCCCGGCGCAGGCAAGTACTACGAGCAGTACTTC. Translation: CASSSPGAGKYYEQYF. The rearrangement joins TRBV11-2 to TRBJ2-7; D ambiguous. V lost 4 bases and J lost 3, with 19 bases in between. Germline V gene sequence: CDR1 SGHAT, CDR2 FQNNGV. The CDR3 has 16 amino acids.

J is TRBJ1-5 and V is TRBV12-5, with D maybe TRBD1 (6 bases). Between the trimmed V and J ends, which lost 1 base and 3 bases, there was a span of 10 bases. CDR1 and CDR2 from the germline V gene are LGHNT and FRNRAP. The length of the CDR3 is 15 residues. The CDR3 nucleotides are TGTGCTAGTGGTTTGGAAGGACAGCCCAATCAGCCCCAGCATTTT. Amino acid sequence: CASGLEGQPNQPQHF.

This chain uses TRBV12-3 or TRBV12-4 with TRBJ2-3; D not certain. This CDR3 region has 13 residues. The V gene lost 6 bases and the J gene lost 2 bases, with 9 bases spanning the gap. The CDR3 spells CASSPPLTDTQYF. The CDR3 nucleotides are TGTGCCAGCAGCCCACCTCTCACAGATACGCAGTATTTT.

V gene TRBV7-8 combines with J gene TRBJ1-1; D is perhaps TRBD1 (5 bases). This CDR3 is 14 amino acids long. The V end was cut by 1 base, the J end by 3 bases, with 9 bases between. Germline V gene sequence: CDR1 SGHVS, CDR2 FQNEAQ. The CDR3 DNA follows: TGTGCCAGCAGCTTAGAGTCAGGGTACACTGAAGCTTTCTTT. Its translation: CASSLESGYTEAFF.

V usage is TRBV10-1 and J usage is TRBJ1-1; possibly TRBD1 for D (5 bases). This CDR3 spans 16 amino acids. CDR1 and CDR2 (germline): WNHNN, SYGVQD (reference sequence). The V and J ends lost 8 bases and 1 base respectively, with 20 bases between them. DNA of the CDR3: TGCGCCAGCCTAAACCCGGGACTCGGAAAGAACACTGAAGCTTTCTTT. This codes for CASLNPGLGKNTEAFF.

The chain recombines TRBV6-2 or TRBV6-3 with TRBJ1-1; the D is unclear. CDR1 and CDR2 from the germline V gene are MNHEY and SVGEGT. V dropped 2 bases and J dropped 1 base, with 8 bases sitting between them. The CDR3 contains 14 residues. The CDR3 is CASSYTQANTEAFF. CDR3 DNA: TGTGCCAGCAGTTACACCCAGGCGAACACTGAAGCTTTCTTT.

This chain connects TRBV24-1 to TRBJ2-2; tentatively, D is TRBD1 (8 bases). This CDR3 spans 17 amino acids. Germline V gives CDR1 KGHDR, CDR2 SFDVKD. The V and J ends lost 2 bases and 4 bases respectively, with 16 bases between them. This CDR3 is CATSDSRTGRVTGELFF. DNA for the CDR3: TGTGCCACCAGTGATTCTAGGACAGGGAGGGTCACCGGGGAGCTGTTTTTT.

The V and J genes are TRBV6-5 and TRBJ1-6; 9 nucleotides line up with TRBD1. Germline V gene sequence: CDR1 MNHEY, CDR2 SVGAGI. The CDR3 consists of 15 residues. With V trimmed by 6 bases and J by 7 bases, 7 bases remained unmatched. The CDR3 here is CASRGGTGRNSPLHF. Here the CDR3 DNA reads TGTGCCAGCAGGGGGGGGACAGGGAGGAATTCACCCCTCCACTTT.

The chain carries TRBV10-3 and TRBJ2-4, with TRBD2 identical over 11 bases. V trimming: 0 bases; J trimming: 6 bases; junction bases outside the gene matches: 4. The CDR3 has 16 residues. The germline V gene has CDR1 ENHRY and CDR2 SYGVKD. CDR3 bases: TGTGCCATCAGTGAGTCCCAGCTAGCGGGGGGAAACATTCAGTACTTC. This encodes CAISESQLAGGNIQYF.

The V and J genes are TRBV6-2 or TRBV6-3 and TRBJ1-2; no clear D. The CDR3 consists of 13 residues. The V gene lost 6 bases and the J gene lost 12 bases, with 20 bases spanning the gap. Germline lookup yields CDR1 MNHEY and CDR2 SVGEGT. CDR3 in amino acids: CASSQRPTHPDTF. The DNA for the CDR3 is TGTGCCAGCAGCCAGAGACCGACGCACCCGGACACCTTC.

The V and J genes are TRBV28 and TRBJ1-2; D possibly corresponds to TRBD1 (5 bases). CDR3 size: 14 residues. Germline CDR1 is MDHEN and CDR2 is SYDVKM. Trimming pared 5 bases from V and 4 bases from J, leaving 14 bases between. DNA of the CDR3: TGTGCCAGCAGTGGGCGTAAGAGGGGCTATGGCTACACCTTC. It encodes CASSGRKRGYGYTF.